This T cell receptor beta chain was recorded in a study of T cell responses to AZD1222 COVID-19 vaccine. Whole-study findings and limits: None of the repertoires were sampled until the peak T cell response had passed. Baseline seropositivity characterized only six or seven AZD1222 recipients. Donor demographics were predominantly white British with a female majority; clonal diversity may be underestimated.

Second-dose recipients at about 4 or about 12 weeks were treated as one pooled group. This CDR3 contains 14 residues. V was clipped by 6 bases and J by 6 bases; unmatched bases: 7. CDR1 is LNHDA and CDR2 is SQIVND in the germline V gene (reference sequence). Comments on this clone: What it recognizes is unknown.

TCRdb's table, derived via immunoSEQ multiplex PCR, lists solely in-frame clones and lacks some. The repertoire holds about 20,000 clones, with almost 85% as singletons. This TCR was recovered from an adult who received the AZD1222 COVID-19 vaccine. The source material was peripheral blood, sampled 28 days after the second AZD1222 dose. The J gene is TRBJ2-1, the V gene TRBV19, with 8 nucleotides matching TRBD2. CDR3 DNA: TGTGCCAGTAGCAAAGCGGGAGCCCCCAATGAGCAGTTCTTC. Translating it yields CASSKAGAPNEQFF.